This entry lists 21 T cell receptor beta chains sequenced from one sample in a study of T cells in Graves' hyperthyroidism and ophthalmopathy. RNA transcripts yielded amplified TCR beta CDR3 regions. With the HTBI primer set, the TCR CDR3 went through a first round of RT-PCR. MiXCR, run by TCRdb on the multiplex PCR reads, gives a single entry per CDR3 protein. Among about 570,000 distinct CDR3 sequences listed, 46% were seen once. Source material: peripheral blood or thyroid tissue (not recorded which). Receptors originate from an adult woman with Graves' disease, either hyperthyroidism or ophthalmopathy (not recorded which).

The J gene is TRBJ2-5, the V gene TRBV10-3; TRBD1 matches at 9 bases. J lost 9 bases, V lost 6 bases, and 11 bases had no gene match. The germline CDR1 and CDR2 sequences are ENHRY and SYGVKD. The CDR3 is 14 residues long. The CDR3 loop is CAIRGTGSGQPQYF. CDR3 nucleotides: TGTGCCATCAGGGGGACAGGGTCAGGTCAGCCCCAGTACTTC.

This rearrangement joins TRBV7-3 to TRBJ2-2; 7 positions agree with TRBD2. Trimming at V came to 0 bases and at J to 6 bases, leaving 13 bases not matched to a gene. This CDR3 spans 18 amino acids. Germline V gene data show CDR1 as SGHTA and CDR2 as FQGTGA. Here the CDR3 reads CASSLTGSRLGGSGELFF. As DNA, the CDR3 is TGTGCCAGCAGCTTAACGGGGTCCCGCCTGGGAGGGTCCGGGGAGCTGTTTTTT.

V usage is TRBV19 and J usage is TRBJ1-1, with 7 bases identical to TRBD1. This CDR3 spans 11 amino acids. Germline V gene lookup returns CDR1 LNHDA and CDR2 SQIVND (reference sequence). Losses at the gene ends were 5 bases for V and 8 bases for J; bases not matched to a gene: 2. The CDR3 DNA is TGTGCCAGTAGTTGGACAGGAGAAGCTTTCTTT. This translates into CASSWTGEAFF.

The chain carries TRBV28 and TRBJ2-2, with D perhaps assigned TRBD1 or TRBD2 (5 bases each). The CDR3 extends over 15 amino acids. From germline, CDR1 is MDHEN and CDR2 SYDVKM. Trimming left V 7 bases short and J 3 bases short, with 15 bases between. CDR3 sequence: CASKRGAYYTGELFF. In DNA form, the CDR3 reads TGTGCCAGCAAGAGGGGAGCGTATTACACCGGGGAGCTGTTTTTT.

This clonotype has a count of ten or more. The chain links TRBV4-1 to TRBJ1-6; D is undetermined. Trimming took 4 bases from V and 6 from J, leaving 10 bases between them. In germline, CDR1 is MGHRA, CDR2 YSYEKL. This CDR3 has 14 amino acids. This CDR3 reads CASSPRQANSPLHF. In nucleotides, the CDR3 is TGCGCCAGCAGCCCTCGGCAGGCTAATTCACCCCTCCACTTT.

The chain carries TRBV28 and TRBJ1-3; possible D gene TRBD1, 6 bases. This CDR3 contains 15 residues. Germline CDR1 and CDR2: MDHEN and SYDVKM. Trimming left V 6 bases short and J 0 bases short, with 12 bases between. Here the CDR3 DNA reads TGTGCCAGCAGCCCCGACAGGATCTCTGGAAACACCATATATTTT. The encoded protein is CASSPDRISGNTIYF.

This clonotype was detected many times. An end of the junction differs from the germline gene, which may be a read error. The rearrangement links TRBV5-5 to TRBJ1-1, with D perhaps TRBD1 (6 bases). The CDR3 runs to 14 residues. The germline CDR1 and CDR2 sequences are SGHKS and YYEKEE (reference sequence). CDR3 coding DNA: TGTGCCAGCAGCTTGGCTTGGGGGCTGGGAGGTTCTCGCTTT. It yields the protein CASSLAWGLGGSRF.

Of note for this clonotype: Compared with germline, one end of the junction differs, possibly owing to a read error. The chain carries TRBV20-1 and TRBJ1-1; 8 bases are shared with TRBD1. Germline CDR1 is DFQATT and CDR2 is SNEGSKA (reference sequence). There are 17 residues in the CDR3. The CDR3 nucleotides are TGCAGTGCTAGGACCCGTAGTGACAGGGGCGTGAACACTGAAGCATTCTTT. Its translation: CSARTRSDRGVNTEAFF.

The chain has TRBV20-1 and TRBJ2-5; TRBD1 agrees at 7 bases. CDR1 DFQATT and CDR2 SNEGSKA come from the germline V gene (reference sequence). V shed 3 bases, J shed 0 bases, and the junction held 7 bases outside the gene matches. The CDR3 runs to 15 residues. DNA of the CDR3: TGCAGTGCTAGTTCAGGGGGACAGCACCAAGAGACCCAGTACTTC. Protein sequence: CSASSGGQHQETQYF.

This clonotype was seen at least ten times. The chain combines TRBV12-3 or TRBV12-4 with TRBJ1-5; no clear D gene. The length of the CDR3 is 14 residues. V was trimmed by 7 bases and J by 2 bases, leaving 12 bases between them. Here the CDR3 reads CASTPSGGNQPQHF. Written as DNA, the CDR3 is TGTGCCAGCACGCCTTCGGGCGGCAATCAGCCCCAGCATTTT.

In this sample, this clonotype turned up many times. The chain carries TRBV28 and TRBJ1-2; perhaps TRBD1 as D (6 bases). Trimming stripped 3 bases from V and 4 bases from J, with 9 bases between. The CDR3 extends over 13 amino acids. Germline lookup yields CDR1 MDHEN and CDR2 SYDVKM. The CDR3 loop is CASSLGHTYGYTF. The CDR3 DNA is TGTGCCAGCAGTTTGGGACATACCTATGGCTACACCTTC.

The chain recombines TRBV28 with TRBJ1-5; D call uncertain. Germline V gene sequence: CDR1 MDHEN, CDR2 SYDVKM. Trimming cost V 4 bases and J 6 bases, with 10 bases left between them. The CDR3 is 13 amino acids. DNA for the CDR3: TGTGCCAGCAGTTACTACGGGCCTCAGCCCCAGCATTTT. This sequence encodes CASSYYGPQPQHF. Supplemented by reference TRBV28 and TRBJ1-5, the full variable domain reads DVKVTQSSRYLVKRTGEKVFLECVQDMDHENMFWYRQDPGLGLRLIYFSYDVKMKEKGDIPEGYSVSREKKERFSLILESASTNQTSMYLCASSYYGPQPQHFGDGTRLSIL.

On this clonotype: The CDR3 end shows no conserved phenylalanine or tryptophan, and so a read error is likely. V and J are TRBV10-2 and TRBJ1-5, with 8 positions matching TRBD1. The CDR3 has 15 amino acids. V shed 2 bases, J shed 5 bases, and the junction held 5 bases outside the gene matches. Germline V gives CDR1 WSHSY, CDR2 SAAADI. CDR3 sequence (DNA): TGCGCCAGCAGTGAGGCAGGGGGCGTATATCAGCCCCAGCATCTT. Residues: CASSEAGGVYQPQHL.

Concerning this clonotype: This is likely a read error, given that the CDR3 carries no conserved phenylalanine or tryptophan at its end. The DNA is left out, because the CDR3 cannot be placed on it with certainty; the CDR3 is given as TCRdb lists it. The chain recombines TRBV11-2 with TRBJ1-3; the DNA was not compared with TRBD1, the D call given in the table. CDR1 and CDR2 from the germline V gene are SGHAT and FQNNGV. The CDR3 comprises 9 residues, both ends counted. The CDR3 loop reads CASRSPGPG.

The gene calls are TRBV7-9 and TRBJ2-3, with a tentative D call TRBD2 (6 bases). The CDR3 is made up of 14 amino acids. Germline CDR1 SEHNR, CDR2 FQNEAQ (reference sequence). V lost 1 base and J 5 bases, leaving 10 bases between the germline ends. Here the CDR3 reads CASSLGLGIDTQYF. The DNA for the CDR3 is TGTGCCAGCAGCTTAGGACTAGGAATAGATACGCAGTATTTT.

This clonotype appeared many times. This chain uses TRBV4-1 with TRBJ1-5; no definite D call. The CDR3 loop spans 16 amino acids. Germline loops: CDR1 MGHRA, CDR2 YSYEKL. Trimming took off 0 bases at V and 6 bases at J, with 15 bases between the two ends. In DNA, the CDR3 is TGCGCCAGCAGCCAAGAGCTTGGCAGGAGTGCTCAGCCCCAGCATTTT. Translated, it gives CASSQELGRSAQPQHF.

The rearrangement links TRBV10-3 to TRBJ1-1, with a weak D call TRBD1 (5 bases). The germline V gene has CDR1 ENHRY and CDR2 SYGVKD. V gave up 3 bases and J gave up 1 base, with 15 bases separating them. This CDR3 comprises 16 residues. CDR3: CAISEVGQGANTEAFF. The CDR3 DNA reads as TGTGCCATCAGTGAAGTGGGTCAGGGAGCGAACACTGAAGCTTTCTTT.

This chain uses TRBV2 with TRBJ2-7; 9 bases match TRBD1. This CDR3 is 12 amino acids long. Trimming took 5 bases from V and 7 from J; bases not matched to a gene: 3. Germline V gene sequence: CDR1 SNHLY, CDR2 FYNNEI. CDR3 loop: CASSYRGREQYF. The CDR3 DNA follows: TGTGCCAGCAGTTACAGGGGGCGAGAGCAGTACTTC.

The rearrangement joins TRBV7-2 to TRBJ1-1; 9 bases fit TRBD1. The CDR3 consists of 13 residues. The J segment lost 8 bases and the V segment lost 5 bases, leaving 6 bases of the junction unmatched. Germline-derived CDR1 and CDR2 are SGHTA and FQGNSA. This CDR3 is CASSLRQGEEAFF. CDR3 coding DNA: TGTGCCAGCAGCCTAAGACAGGGGGAAGAAGCTTTCTTT.

V is TRBV20-1 and J is TRBJ1-5; D is possibly TRBD1 (6 bases). The CDR3 totals 11 residues. Germline-derived CDR1 and CDR2 are DFQATT and SNEGSKA (reference sequence). Trimming pared 5 bases from V and 5 bases from J, leaving 7 bases between. The CDR3 DNA reads TGCAGTGCTGGGGGCGATCAGCCCCAGCATTTT. It yields the protein CSAGGDQPQHF.

The rearrangement uses TRBV7-9 and TRBJ2-2; no definite D call. Germline V gene lookup returns CDR1 SEHNR and CDR2 FQNEAQ (reference sequence). The CDR3 spans 15 residues. Trimming removed 5 bases at V and 4 bases at J, with 14 bases between. CDR3 DNA sequence: TGTGCCAGCAGCATCGGTCGGTTCGCCACCGGGGAGCTGTTTTTT. Translating gives CASSIGRFATGELFF.